The clone carrying this T cell receptor beta chain showed up many times. Its target is not known. Profiled with immunoSEQ multiplex PCR; TCRdb holds only in-frame clones, not every one. The sample lists around 2,200 clones, approximately 30% occurring once. This sample was included in a study of T cells in localized non-small cell lung cancer. Findings and caveats of the study: Patients showing higher blood T cell density tended to see longer overall survival. Maximal T cell clonality occurred in uninvolved adjacent lung, with tumor ranking below it. For the top 100 tumor clones, a median roughly 55 also appeared in adjacent lung. Heterogeneity remains possible, as sequencing covered one tumor region only.

This sequence originates from a man aged 35 to 69 with stage III lung adenocarcinoma. Source: normal lung tissue next to the tumor, taken before any cancer treatment.

This chain's CDR3 is CASSPGTSGSGEQFF. CDR3 DNA: TGTGCCAGCAGCCCCGGGACTAGCGGGAGTGGCGAGCAGTTCTTC. The J gene is TRBJ2-1, the V gene TRBV11-3, with 14 bases identical to TRBD2. Trimming removed 5 bases from V and 10 bases from J; junction bases left unmatched: 7. Germline-derived CDR1 and CDR2 are SGHNT and YENEEA. This CDR3 contains 15 residues.